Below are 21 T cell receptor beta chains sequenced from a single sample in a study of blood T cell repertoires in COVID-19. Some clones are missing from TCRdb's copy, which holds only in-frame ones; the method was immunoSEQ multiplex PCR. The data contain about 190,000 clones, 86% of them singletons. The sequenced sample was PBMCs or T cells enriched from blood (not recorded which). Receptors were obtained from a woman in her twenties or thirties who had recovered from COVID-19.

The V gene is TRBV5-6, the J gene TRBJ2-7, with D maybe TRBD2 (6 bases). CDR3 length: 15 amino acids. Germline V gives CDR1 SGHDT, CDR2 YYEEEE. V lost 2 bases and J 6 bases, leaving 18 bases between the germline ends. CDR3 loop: CASSFLSREPSEQYF. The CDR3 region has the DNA TGTGCCAGCAGCTTTCTTAGCCGGGAGCCCAGCGAGCAGTACTTC.

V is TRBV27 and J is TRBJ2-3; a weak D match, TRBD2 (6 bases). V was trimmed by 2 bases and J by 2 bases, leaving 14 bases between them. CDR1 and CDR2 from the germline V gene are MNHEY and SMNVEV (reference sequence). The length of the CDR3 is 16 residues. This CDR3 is CASSLAVREITDTQYF. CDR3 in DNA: TGTGCCAGCAGTTTAGCTGTGCGGGAAATCACAGATACGCAGTATTTT.

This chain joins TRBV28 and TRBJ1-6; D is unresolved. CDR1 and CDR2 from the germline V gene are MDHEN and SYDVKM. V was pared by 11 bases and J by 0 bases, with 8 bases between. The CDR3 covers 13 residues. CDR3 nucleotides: TGTGCCGGGAGGAGCTCCTATAATTCACCCCTCCACTTT. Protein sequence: CAGRSSYNSPLHF.

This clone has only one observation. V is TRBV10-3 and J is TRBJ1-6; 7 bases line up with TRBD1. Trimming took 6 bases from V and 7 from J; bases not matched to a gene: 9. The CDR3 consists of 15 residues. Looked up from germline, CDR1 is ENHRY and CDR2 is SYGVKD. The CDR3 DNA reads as TGTGCCATCAGACACCGACAGGGTGGGAATTCACCCCTCCACTTT. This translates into CAIRHRQGGNSPLHF.

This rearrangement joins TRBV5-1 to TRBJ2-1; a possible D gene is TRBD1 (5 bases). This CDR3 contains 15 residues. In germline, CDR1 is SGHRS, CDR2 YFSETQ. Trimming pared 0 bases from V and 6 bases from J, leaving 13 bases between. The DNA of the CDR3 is TGCGCCAGCAGCTTGGTACGTCCTAGGGGCAATGAGCAGTTCTTC. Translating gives CASSLVRPRGNEQFF.

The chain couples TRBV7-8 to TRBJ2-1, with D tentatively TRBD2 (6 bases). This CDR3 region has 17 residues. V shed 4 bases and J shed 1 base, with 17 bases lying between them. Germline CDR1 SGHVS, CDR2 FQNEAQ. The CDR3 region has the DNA TGTGCCAGCAGCTCGAGGAGGGCGCTTAGTTCCTACAATGAGCAGTTCTTC. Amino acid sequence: CASSSRRALSSYNEQFF.

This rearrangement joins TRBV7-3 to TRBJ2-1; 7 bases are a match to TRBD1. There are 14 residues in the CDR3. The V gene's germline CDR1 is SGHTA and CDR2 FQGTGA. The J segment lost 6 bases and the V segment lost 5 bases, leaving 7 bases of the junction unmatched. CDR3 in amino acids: CASSPMTGSNEQFF. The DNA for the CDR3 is TGTGCCAGCAGCCCTATGACAGGGTCCAATGAGCAGTTCTTC.

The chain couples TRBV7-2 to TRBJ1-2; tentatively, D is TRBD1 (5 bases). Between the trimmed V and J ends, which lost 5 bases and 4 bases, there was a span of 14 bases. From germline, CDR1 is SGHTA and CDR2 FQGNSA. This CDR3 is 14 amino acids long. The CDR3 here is CASSTPDNRYGYTF. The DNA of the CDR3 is TGTGCCAGCAGCACACCGGACAACCGCTATGGCTACACCTTC.

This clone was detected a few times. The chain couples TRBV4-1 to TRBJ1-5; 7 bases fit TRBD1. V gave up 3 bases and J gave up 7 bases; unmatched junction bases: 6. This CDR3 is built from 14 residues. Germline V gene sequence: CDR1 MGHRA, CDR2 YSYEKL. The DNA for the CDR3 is TGCGCCAGCAGCCATACAGGGGTGAGGCAGCCCCAGCATTTT. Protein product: CASSHTGVRQPQHF.

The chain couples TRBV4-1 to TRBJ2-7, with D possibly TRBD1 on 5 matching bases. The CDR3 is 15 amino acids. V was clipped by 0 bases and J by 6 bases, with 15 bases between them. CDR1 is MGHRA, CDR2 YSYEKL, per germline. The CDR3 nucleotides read TGCGCCAGCAGCCAAGAGCCAGGGCCCAGTCTCGAGCAGTACTTC. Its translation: CASSQEPGPSLEQYF.

CDR3 in amino acids: CAAGGLALDTQYF. DNA for the CDR3: TGTGCCGCGGGGGGACTAGCGCTAGATACGCAGTATTTT. The V and J genes are TRBV6-6 and TRBJ2-3; TRBD2 aligns across 10 bases. Germline lookup yields CDR1 MNHNY and CDR2 SVGAGI (reference sequence). This CDR3 has 13 residues. V dropped 11 bases and J dropped 5; count of bases not matched to a gene: 7.

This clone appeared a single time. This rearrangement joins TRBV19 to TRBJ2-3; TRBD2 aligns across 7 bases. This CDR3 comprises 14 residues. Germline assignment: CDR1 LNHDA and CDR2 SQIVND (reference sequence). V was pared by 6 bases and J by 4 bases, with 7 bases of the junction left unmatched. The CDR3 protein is CASRFGSGADTQYF. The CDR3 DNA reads TGTGCCAGTAGATTCGGGAGCGGGGCAGATACGCAGTATTTT. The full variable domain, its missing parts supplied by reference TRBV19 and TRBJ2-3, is DGGITQSPKYLFRKEGQNVTLSCEQNLNHDAMYWYRQDPGQGLRLIYYSQIVNDFQKGDIAEGYSVSREKKESFPLTVTSAQKNPTAFYLCASRFGSGADTQYFGPGTRLTVL.

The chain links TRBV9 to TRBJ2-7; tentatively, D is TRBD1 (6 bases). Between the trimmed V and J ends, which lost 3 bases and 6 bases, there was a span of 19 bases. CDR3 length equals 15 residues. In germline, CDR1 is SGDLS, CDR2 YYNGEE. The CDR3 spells CASSGNRTERGEQYF. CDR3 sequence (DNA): TGTGCCAGCAGCGGAAATCGGACAGAAAGAGGCGAGCAGTACTTC.

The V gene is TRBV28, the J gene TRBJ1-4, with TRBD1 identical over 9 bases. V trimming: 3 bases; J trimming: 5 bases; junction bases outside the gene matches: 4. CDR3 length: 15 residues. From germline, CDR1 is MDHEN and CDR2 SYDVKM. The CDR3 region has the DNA TGTGCCAGCAGTTTGAGGACAGGGGCAAATGAAAAACTGTTTTTT. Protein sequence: CASSLRTGANEKLFF.

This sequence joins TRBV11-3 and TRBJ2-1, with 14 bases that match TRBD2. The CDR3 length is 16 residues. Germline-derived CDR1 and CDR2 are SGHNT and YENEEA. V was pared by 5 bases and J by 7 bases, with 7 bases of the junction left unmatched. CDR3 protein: CASSLGTSGSVNEQFF. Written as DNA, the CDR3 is TGTGCCAGCAGCCTCGGGACTAGCGGGAGCGTGAATGAGCAGTTCTTC.

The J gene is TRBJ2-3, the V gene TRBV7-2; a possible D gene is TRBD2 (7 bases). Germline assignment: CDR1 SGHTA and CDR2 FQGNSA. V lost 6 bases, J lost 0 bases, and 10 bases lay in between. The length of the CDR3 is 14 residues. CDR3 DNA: TGTGCCAGCAGAAAGGGGGGGAGCACAGATACGCAGTATTTT. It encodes CASRKGGSTDTQYF. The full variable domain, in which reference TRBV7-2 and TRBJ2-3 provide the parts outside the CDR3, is GAGVSQSPSNKVTEKGKDVELRCDPISGHTALYWYRQSLGQGLEFLIYFQGNSAPDKSGLPSDRFSAERTGGSVSTLTIQRTQQEDSAVYLCASRKGGSTDTQYFGPGTRLTVL.

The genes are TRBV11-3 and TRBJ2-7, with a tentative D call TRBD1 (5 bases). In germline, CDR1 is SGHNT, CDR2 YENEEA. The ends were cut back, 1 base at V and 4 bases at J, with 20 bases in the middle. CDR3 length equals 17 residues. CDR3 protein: CASSLGLIERRGYEQYF. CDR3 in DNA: TGTGCCAGCAGCTTAGGGCTGATCGAAAGAAGGGGATACGAGCAGTACTTC.

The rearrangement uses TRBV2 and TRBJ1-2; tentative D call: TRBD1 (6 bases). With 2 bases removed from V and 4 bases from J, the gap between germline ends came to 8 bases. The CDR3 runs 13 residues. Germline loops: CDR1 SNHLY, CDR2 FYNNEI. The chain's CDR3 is CASSERQVYGYTF. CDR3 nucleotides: TGTGCCAGCAGTGAAAGACAGGTCTATGGCTACACCTTC.

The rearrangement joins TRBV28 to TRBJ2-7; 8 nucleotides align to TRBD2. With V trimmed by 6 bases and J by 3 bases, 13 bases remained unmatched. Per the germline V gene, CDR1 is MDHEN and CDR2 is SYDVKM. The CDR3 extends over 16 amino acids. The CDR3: CASSSTHSGIGYEQYF. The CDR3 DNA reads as TGTGCCAGCAGCTCCACTCATAGCGGGATAGGCTACGAGCAGTACTTC.

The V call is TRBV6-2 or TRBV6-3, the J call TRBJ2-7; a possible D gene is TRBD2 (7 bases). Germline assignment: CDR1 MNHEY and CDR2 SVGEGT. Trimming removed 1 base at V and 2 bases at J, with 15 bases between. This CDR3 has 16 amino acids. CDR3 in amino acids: CASSYLGGTRAYEQYF. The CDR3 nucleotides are TGTGCCAGCAGTTACTTGGGGGGGACACGGGCCTACGAGCAGTACTTC.

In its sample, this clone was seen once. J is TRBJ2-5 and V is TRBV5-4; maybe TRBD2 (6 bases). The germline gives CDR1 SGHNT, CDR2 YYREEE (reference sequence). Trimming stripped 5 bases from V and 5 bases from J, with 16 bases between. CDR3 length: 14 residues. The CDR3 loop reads CASRKGGTEETQYF. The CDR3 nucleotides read TGTGCCAGCAGGAAGGGCGGGACGGAGGAGACCCAGTACTTC.